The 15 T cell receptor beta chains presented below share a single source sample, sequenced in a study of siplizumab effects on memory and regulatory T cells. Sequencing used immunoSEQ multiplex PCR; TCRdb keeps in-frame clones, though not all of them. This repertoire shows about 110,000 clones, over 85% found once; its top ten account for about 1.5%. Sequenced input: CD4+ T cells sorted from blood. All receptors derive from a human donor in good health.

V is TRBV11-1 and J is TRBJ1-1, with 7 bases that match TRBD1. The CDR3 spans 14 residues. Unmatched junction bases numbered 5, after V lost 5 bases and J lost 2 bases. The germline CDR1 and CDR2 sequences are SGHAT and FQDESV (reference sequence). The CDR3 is CASSKDRDNTEAFF. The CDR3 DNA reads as TGTGCCAGCAGCAAAGACAGGGACAACACTGAAGCTTTCTTT.

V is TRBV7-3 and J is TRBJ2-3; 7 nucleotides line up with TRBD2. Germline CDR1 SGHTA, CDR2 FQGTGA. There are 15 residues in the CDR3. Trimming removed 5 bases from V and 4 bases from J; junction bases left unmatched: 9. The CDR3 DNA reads TGTGCCAGCAGCCCAACCCCGACTAGCCCAGATACGCAGTATTTT. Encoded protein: CASSPTPTSPDTQYF. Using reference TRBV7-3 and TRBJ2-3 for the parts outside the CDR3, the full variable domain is GAGVSQTPSNKVTEKGKYVELRCDPISGHTALYWYRQSLGQGPEFLIYFQGTGAADDSGLPNDRFFAVRPEGSVSTLKIQRTERGDSAVYLCASSPTPTSPDTQYFGPGTRLTVL.

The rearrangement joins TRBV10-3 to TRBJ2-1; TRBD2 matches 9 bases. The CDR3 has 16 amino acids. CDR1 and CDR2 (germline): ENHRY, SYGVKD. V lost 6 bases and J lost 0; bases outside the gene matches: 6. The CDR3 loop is CAIRAYSGSSYNEQFF. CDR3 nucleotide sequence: TGTGCCATCAGGGCATATAGCGGGAGCTCCTACAATGAGCAGTTCTTC.

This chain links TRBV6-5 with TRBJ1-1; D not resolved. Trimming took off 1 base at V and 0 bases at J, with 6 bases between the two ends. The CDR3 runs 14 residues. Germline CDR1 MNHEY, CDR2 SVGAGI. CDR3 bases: TGTGCCAGCAGTTACTTCGGGTTGAACACTGAAGCTTTCTTT. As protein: CASSYFGLNTEAFF.

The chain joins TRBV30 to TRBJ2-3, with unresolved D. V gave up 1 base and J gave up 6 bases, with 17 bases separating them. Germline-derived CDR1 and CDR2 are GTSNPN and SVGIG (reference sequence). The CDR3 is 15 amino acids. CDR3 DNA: TGTGCCTGGAGTGGGGTGACGGCCCCGGGTGATACGCAGTATTTT. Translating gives CAWSGVTAPGDTQYF.

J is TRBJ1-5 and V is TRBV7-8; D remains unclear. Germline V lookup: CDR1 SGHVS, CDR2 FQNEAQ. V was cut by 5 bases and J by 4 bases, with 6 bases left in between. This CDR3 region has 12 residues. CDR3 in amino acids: CASSPQNQPQHF. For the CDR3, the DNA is TGTGCCAGCAGCCCCCAAAATCAGCCCCAGCATTTT.

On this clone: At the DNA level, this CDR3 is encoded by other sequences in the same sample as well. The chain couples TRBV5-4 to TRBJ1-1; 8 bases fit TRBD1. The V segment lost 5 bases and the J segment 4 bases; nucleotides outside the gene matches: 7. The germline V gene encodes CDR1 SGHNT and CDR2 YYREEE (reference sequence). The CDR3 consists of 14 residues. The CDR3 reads CASSQRQGSTEAFF. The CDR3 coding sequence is TGTGCCAGCAGTCAAAGACAGGGGAGCACTGAAGCTTTCTTT.

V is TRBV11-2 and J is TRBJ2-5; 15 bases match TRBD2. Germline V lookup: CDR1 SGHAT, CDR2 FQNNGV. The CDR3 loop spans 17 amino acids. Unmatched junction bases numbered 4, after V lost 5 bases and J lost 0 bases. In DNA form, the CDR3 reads TGTGCCAGCAGCCGCGGGACTAGCGGGGGGTACCAAGAGACCCAGTACTTC. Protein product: CASSRGTSGGYQETQYF.

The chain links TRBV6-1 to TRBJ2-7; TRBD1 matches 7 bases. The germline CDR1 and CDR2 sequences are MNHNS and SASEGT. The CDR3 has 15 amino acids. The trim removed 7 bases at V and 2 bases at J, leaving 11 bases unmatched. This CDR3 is CASKLAGTETYEQYF. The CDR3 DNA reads TGTGCCAGCAAGCTAGCCGGGACAGAGACCTACGAGCAGTACTTC.

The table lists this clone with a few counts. This CDR3 is CASSKGLRNQPQHF. In DNA form, the CDR3 reads TGTGCCAGCAGCAAGGGCCTCAGAAATCAGCCCCAGCATTTT. J is TRBJ1-5 and V is TRBV21-1; TRBD1, the table's D call, lacks a check against the DNA. TRBV21-1 is deemed a pseudogene. CDR3 length: 14 amino acids.

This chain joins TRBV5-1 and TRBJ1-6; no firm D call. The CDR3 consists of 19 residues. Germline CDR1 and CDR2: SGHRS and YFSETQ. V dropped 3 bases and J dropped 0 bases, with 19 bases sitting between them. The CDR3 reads CASSSTPGASSSYNSPLHF. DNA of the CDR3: TGCGCCAGCAGCTCAACTCCGGGAGCTTCTAGCTCCTATAATTCACCCCTCCACTTT. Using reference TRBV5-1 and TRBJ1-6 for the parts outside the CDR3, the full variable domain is KAGVTQTPRYLIKTRGQQVTLSCSPISGHRSVSWYQQTPGQGLQFLFEYFSETQRNKGNFPGRFSGRQFSNSRSEMNVSTLELGDSALYLCASSSTPGASSSYNSPLHFGNGTRLTVT.

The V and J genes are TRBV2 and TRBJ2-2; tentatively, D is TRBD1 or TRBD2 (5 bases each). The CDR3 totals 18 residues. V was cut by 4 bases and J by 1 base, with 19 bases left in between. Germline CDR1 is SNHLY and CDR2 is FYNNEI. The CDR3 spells CASSGPRGGRENTGELFF. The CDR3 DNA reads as TGTGCCAGCAGTGGACCACGGGGCGGCAGGGAGAACACCGGGGAGCTGTTTTTT.

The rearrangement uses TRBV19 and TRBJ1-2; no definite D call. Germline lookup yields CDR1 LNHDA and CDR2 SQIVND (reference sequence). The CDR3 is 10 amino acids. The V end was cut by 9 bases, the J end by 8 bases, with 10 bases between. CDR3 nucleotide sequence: TGTGCCAGCCGTGCTGGGGGCTACACCTTC. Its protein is CASRAGGYTF.

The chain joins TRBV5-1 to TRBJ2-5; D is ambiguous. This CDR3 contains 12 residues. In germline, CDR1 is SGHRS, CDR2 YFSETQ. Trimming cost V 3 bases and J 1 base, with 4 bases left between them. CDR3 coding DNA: TGCGCCAGCAGCTCCGGCCAAGAGACCCAGTACTTC. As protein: CASSSGQETQYF.

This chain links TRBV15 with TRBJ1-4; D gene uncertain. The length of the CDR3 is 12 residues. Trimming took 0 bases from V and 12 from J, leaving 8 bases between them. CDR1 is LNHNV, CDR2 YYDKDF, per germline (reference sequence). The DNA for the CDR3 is TGTGCCACCAGCAGAGATGTTCCGGAACTGTTTTTT. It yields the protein CATSRDVPELFF.